This is a list of T cell receptor beta chains from one sample in a study of blood T cell repertoires in COVID-19. Data came from immunoSEQ multiplex PCR; TCRdb stores just in-frame clones and leaves some out. This table holds roughly 100,000 clones, 87% found once. The source material was peripheral blood. All receptors derive from a man in his forties or fifties in a cohort sampled during active COVID-19. Each CDR3 is given with its conserved first and last residue. Fields, in order: CDR3 protein, CDR3 DNA, clone size, V gene, J gene, D gene. A D gene is named only where the DNA matches it firmly. Expanded clones get a size class; other rows say once, few or many, or leave the size out.

CASSRDSRTEAFF	TGTGCCAGCAGCCGGGACAGTAGAACTGAAGCTTTCTTT	.	TRBV25-1	TRBJ1-1	TRBD1
CASSYQDSKYF	TGTGCCAGCAGTTACCAGGACTCTAAATACTTC	.	TRBV6-2/TRBV6-3	TRBJ2-7	.
CASSPYTKGGLF	TGTGCCAGCAGTCCATACACCAAAGGTGGGCTCTTT	.	TRBV12-3/TRBV12-4	TRBJ1-1	.
CASSFRGDEQFF	TGTGCCAGCAGTTTCCGAGGAGATGAGCAGTTCTTC	.	TRBV12-3/TRBV12-4	TRBJ2-1	.
CASAPVVGGVETQYF	TGTGCCAGTGCTCCGGTGGTAGGGGGCGTGGAGACCCAGTACTTC	.	TRBV28	TRBJ2-5	TRBD1
CASSIRQGGGTEAFF	TGTGCCAGCAGCATAAGACAGGGGGGAGGAACTGAAGCTTTCTTT	.	TRBV9	TRBJ1-1	TRBD1
CASRTATYGTQYF	TGTGCCAGCAGGACAGCGACCTATGGGACCCAGTACTTC	.	TRBV21-1	TRBJ2-5	.
CASSSPPAEPYHF	TGTGCCAGCAGCTCCCCCCCGGCGGAGCCATACCACTTT	.	TRBV7-2	TRBJ1-6	.
CASSYQSADTQYF	TGTGCCAGCAGCTACCAGAGCGCAGATACGCAGTATTTT	.	TRBV7-9	TRBJ2-3	.
CASSRDDWGPSETQYF	TGTGCCAGCAGCCGCGATGATTGGGGGCCGAGTGAGACCCAGTACTTC	.	TRBV9	TRBJ2-5	.
CASSLTSGGPLDNEQFF	TGTGCCAGCAGCTTGACTAGCGGGGGACCATTAGACAATGAGCAGTTCTTC	.	TRBV5-4	TRBJ2-1	TRBD2
CASSFPGTSGGAGELFF	TGTGCCAGCAGTTTTCCCGGGACTAGCGGGGGGGCCGGGGAGCTGTTTTTT	few	TRBV28	TRBJ2-2	TRBD2
CASSPSGGWAYNEQFF	TGTGCCAGCAGCCCCTCAGGGGGGTGGGCCTACAATGAGCAGTTCTTC	.	TRBV7-3	TRBJ2-1	.
CASRRDEAVGGAFF	TGTGCCAGCAGAAGGGACGAAGCCGTTGGGGGGGCGTTTTTT	.	TRBV2	TRBJ2-2	.
CARWGTGVFCTEAFF	TGTGCCAGATGGGGGACAGGGGTGTTTTGCACTGAAGCTTTCTTT	.	TRBV25-1	TRBJ1-1	TRBD1
CASTGSGGGTDTQYF	TGTGCCAGCACCGGGAGCGGGGGGGGCACAGATACGCAGTATTTT	.	TRBV27	TRBJ2-3	TRBD2
CASSGQGAHGYTF	TGTGCCAGCAGTGGACAGGGGGCGCATGGCTACACCTTC	.	TRBV6-2/TRBV6-3	TRBJ1-2	TRBD1
CASSSGQASYNEQFF	TGCGCCAGCAGCTCCGGACAGGCCTCCTACAATGAGCAGTTCTTC	.	TRBV5-1	TRBJ2-1	TRBD1
CASSVAGYETQYF	TGTGCCAGCAGCGTAGCAGGTTATGAGACCCAGTACTTC	.	TRBV9	TRBJ2-5	.
CAISESRGHNSPLHF	TGTGCCATCAGTGAGTCAAGGGGGCATAATTCACCCCTCCACTTT	.	TRBV10-3	TRBJ1-6	TRBD1
CSVVRPDSTYEQYF	TGCAGCGTTGTCCGACCGGACAGCACCTACGAGCAGTACTTC	once	TRBV29-1	TRBJ2-7	.
CASSWGPNTEAFF	TGTGCCAGCAGCTGGGGGCCGAACACTGAAGCTTTCTTT	.	TRBV7-9	TRBJ1-1	.
CASSDPGQVEQPQHF	TGTGCCAGCAGTGATCCGGGACAGGTAGAGCAGCCCCAGCATTTT	.	TRBV6-6	TRBJ1-5	TRBD1
CASSLEHSSYNEQFF	TGTGCCAGCAGCTTAGAGCACAGCTCCTACAATGAGCAGTTCTTC	.	TRBV7-6	TRBJ2-1	.
CASSPVQRVNYGYTF	TGCGCCAGCAGCCCAGTGCAACGGGTTAACTATGGCTACACCTTC	.	TRBV4-1	TRBJ1-2	.
CASSFRGMGTEAFF	TGTGCCAGCAGCTTCAGGGGGATGGGGACTGAAGCTTTCTTT	.	TRBV5-4	TRBJ1-1	TRBD1
CASSRLSPAEKLFF	TGTGCCAGCAGTCGACTAAGCCCCGCTGAAAAACTGTTTTTT	.	TRBV6-5	TRBJ1-4	.
CASSPQGTTEAFF	TGTGCCAGCTCACCGCAGGGGACCACTGAAGCTTTCTTT	.	TRBV18	TRBJ1-1	.
CASTPLAGGPVETQYF	TGTGCCAGCACCCCCCTAGCGGGGGGGCCTGTAGAGACCCAGTACTTC	.	TRBV21-1	TRBJ2-5	.
CASRGQADAYNSPLHF	TGTGCCAGCAGGGGACAGGCCGACGCCTATAATTCACCCCTCCACTTT	.	TRBV9	TRBJ1-6	TRBD1
CASSQGASGAPKNIQYF	TGCGCCAGCAGCCAAGGGGCTAGCGGGGCCCCCAAAAACATTCAGTACTTC	.	TRBV4-1	TRBJ2-4	TRBD2